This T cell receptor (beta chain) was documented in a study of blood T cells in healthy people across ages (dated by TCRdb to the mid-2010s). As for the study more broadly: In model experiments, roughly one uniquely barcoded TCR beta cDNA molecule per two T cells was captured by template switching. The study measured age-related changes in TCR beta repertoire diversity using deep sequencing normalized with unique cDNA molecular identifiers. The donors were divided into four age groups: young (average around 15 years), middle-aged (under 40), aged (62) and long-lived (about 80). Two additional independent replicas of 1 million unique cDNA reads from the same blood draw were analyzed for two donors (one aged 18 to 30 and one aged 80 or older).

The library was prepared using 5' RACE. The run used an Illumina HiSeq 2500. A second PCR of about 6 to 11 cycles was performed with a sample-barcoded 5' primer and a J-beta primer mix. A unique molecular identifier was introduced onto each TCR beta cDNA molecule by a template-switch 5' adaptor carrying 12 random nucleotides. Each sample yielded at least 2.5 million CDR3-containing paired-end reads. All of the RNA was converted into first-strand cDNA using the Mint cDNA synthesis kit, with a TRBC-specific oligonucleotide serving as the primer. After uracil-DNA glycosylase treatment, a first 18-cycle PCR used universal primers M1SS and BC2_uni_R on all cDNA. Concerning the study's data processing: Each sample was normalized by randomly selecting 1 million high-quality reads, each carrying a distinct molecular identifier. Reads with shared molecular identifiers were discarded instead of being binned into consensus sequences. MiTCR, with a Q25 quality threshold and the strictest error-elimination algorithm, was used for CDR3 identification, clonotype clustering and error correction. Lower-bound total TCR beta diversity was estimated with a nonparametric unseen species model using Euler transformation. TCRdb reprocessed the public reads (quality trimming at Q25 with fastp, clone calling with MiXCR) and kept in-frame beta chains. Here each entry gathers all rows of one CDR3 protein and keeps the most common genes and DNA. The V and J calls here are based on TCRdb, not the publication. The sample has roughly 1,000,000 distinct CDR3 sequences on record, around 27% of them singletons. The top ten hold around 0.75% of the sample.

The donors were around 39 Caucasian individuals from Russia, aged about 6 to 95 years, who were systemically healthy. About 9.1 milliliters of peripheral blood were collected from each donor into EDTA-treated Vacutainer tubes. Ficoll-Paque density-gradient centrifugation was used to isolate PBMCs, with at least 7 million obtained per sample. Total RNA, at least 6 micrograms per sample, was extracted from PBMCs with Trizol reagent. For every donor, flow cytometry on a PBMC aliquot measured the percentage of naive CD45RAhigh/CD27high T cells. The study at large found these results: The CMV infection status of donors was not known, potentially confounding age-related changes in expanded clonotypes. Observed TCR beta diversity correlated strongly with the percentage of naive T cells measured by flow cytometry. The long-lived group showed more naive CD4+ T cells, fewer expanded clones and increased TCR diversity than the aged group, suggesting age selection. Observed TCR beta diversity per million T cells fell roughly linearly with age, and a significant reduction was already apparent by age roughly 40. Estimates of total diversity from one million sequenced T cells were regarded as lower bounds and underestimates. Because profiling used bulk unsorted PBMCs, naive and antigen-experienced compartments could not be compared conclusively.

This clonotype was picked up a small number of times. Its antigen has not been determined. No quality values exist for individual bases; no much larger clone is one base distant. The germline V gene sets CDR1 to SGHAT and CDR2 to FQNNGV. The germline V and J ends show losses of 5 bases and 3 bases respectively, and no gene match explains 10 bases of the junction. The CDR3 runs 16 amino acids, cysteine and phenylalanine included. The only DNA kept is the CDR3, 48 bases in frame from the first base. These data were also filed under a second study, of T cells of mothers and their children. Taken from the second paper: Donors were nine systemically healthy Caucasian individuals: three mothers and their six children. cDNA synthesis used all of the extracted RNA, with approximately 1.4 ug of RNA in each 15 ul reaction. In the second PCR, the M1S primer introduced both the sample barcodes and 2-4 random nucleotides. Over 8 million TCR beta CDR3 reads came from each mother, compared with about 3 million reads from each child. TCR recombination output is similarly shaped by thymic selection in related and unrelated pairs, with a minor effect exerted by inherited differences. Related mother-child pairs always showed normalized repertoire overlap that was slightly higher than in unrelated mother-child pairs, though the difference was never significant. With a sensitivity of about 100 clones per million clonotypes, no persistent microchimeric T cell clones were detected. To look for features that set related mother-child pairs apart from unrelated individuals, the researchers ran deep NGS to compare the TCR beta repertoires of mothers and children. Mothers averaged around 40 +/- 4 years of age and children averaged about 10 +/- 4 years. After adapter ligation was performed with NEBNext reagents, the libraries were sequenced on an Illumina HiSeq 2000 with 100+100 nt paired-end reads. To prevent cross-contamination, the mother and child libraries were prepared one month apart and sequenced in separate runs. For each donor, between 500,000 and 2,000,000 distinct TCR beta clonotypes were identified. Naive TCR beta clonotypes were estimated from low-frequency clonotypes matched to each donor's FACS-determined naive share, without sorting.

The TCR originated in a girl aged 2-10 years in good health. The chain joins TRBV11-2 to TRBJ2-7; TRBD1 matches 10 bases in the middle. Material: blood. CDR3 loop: CASSNSGQGLLYEQYF. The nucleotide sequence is TGTGCCAGCAGCAACTCGGGACAGGGGCTCCTCTACGAGCAGTACTTC.